What follows are 26 T cell receptor beta chains derived from one specimen sequenced in a study of blood T cell repertoires in COVID-19. Clones were read by immunoSEQ multiplex PCR, and TCRdb kept only the in-frame ones, dropping some. The sample contains approximately 280,000 clones, approximately 86% of which appear only once. The material sequenced was PBMCs or T cells enriched from blood (not recorded which). These TCRs come from a woman aged 18-29 years who had recovered from COVID-19.

The V gene is TRBV18, the J gene TRBJ1-2; D is perhaps TRBD1 (6 bases). V was cut by 4 bases and J by 4 bases, with 13 bases left in between. Looked up from germline, CDR1 is KGHSH and CDR2 is LQKENI. This CDR3 contains 14 residues. The CDR3 spells CASSRNRDRYGYTF. In DNA form, the CDR3 reads TGTGCCAGCTCACGCAACAGGGACCGCTATGGCTACACCTTC.

The rearrangement joins TRBV5-1 to TRBJ1-1; 11 bases map to TRBD1. Germline V CDR1 and CDR2: SGHRS, YFSETQ. CDR3 size: 18 residues. After removal of 5 bases from V and 0 bases from J, the junction contained 12 bases not matched to a gene. The DNA for the CDR3 is TGCGCCAGCAGGGCCTTGGACAGGGGGCGAGAGATGAACACTGAAGCTTTCTTT. It translates to CASRALDRGREMNTEAFF.

This clone was detected a few times. This chain links TRBV9 with TRBJ2-1; 8 positions agree with TRBD1. Germline CDR1 SGDLS, CDR2 YYNGEE. Unmatched junction bases numbered 6, after V lost 3 bases and J lost 7 bases. The CDR3 has 14 amino acids. CDR3 sequence (DNA): TGTGCCAGCAGCGGGTTCTACAGGGGGAATGAGCAGTTCTTC. Translating it yields CASSGFYRGNEQFF.

With respect to this clone: Other DNA sequences in this sample translate to the same CDR3. The chain is built from TRBV15 and TRBJ1-1, with TRBD1 identical over 10 bases. The germline CDR1 and CDR2 sequences are LNHNV and YYDKDF (reference sequence). V shed 0 bases and J 3 bases; nucleotides not matched to a gene: 4. This CDR3 spans 16 amino acids. The CDR3 nucleotides are TGTGCCACCAGCAGAGATTTGGGGACAGGGGACACTGAAGCTTTCTTT. Its translation is CATSRDLGTGDTEAFF. Complete variable domain (other parts from reference TRBV15 and TRBJ1-1): DAMVIQNPRYQVTQFGKPVTLSCSQTLNHNVMYWYQQKSSQAPKLLFHYYDKDFNNEADTPDNFQSRRPNTSFCFLDIRSPGLGDTAMYLCATSRDLGTGDTEAFFGQGTRLTVV.

The chain has TRBV19 and TRBJ1-1; 8 nucleotides line up with TRBD1. Germline V gives CDR1 LNHDA, CDR2 SQIVND (reference sequence). Trimming removed 3 bases from V and 7 bases from J; junction bases left unmatched: 4. CDR3 length equals 13 residues. The CDR3 nucleotides are TGTGCCAGTAGTATTCGGACAGGGAATGAAGCTTTCTTT. Its translation: CASSIRTGNEAFF.

This clone was counted between two and nine times. The chain's CDR3 is CASSTAPGDQPQHF. CDR3 coding DNA: TGTGCCAGCAGCACGGCCCCGGGGGATCAGCCCCAGCATTTT. V and J are TRBV5-6 and TRBJ1-5; tentative D call: TRBD1 (5 bases). CDR1 SGHDT and CDR2 YYEEEE come from the germline V gene. The CDR3 sequence is 14 residues long. Trimming took off 4 bases at V and 5 bases at J, with 13 bases between the two ends.

This chain connects TRBV2 to TRBJ1-6, with TRBD1 matching over 7 bases. CDR3 length: 17 amino acids. The germline V gene has CDR1 SNHLY and CDR2 FYNNEI. V was clipped by 1 base and J by 7 bases; unmatched bases: 10. DNA for the CDR3: TGTGCCAGCAGTGAAGAGGGGCCCGGCAGGGGGAATTCACCCCTCCACTTT. It codes for CASSEEGPGRGNSPLHF.

The chain carries TRBV2 and TRBJ1-1; tentatively, D is TRBD1 (5 bases). V gave up 4 bases and J gave up 4 bases, with 13 bases separating them. Germline V CDR1 and CDR2: SNHLY, FYNNEI. The CDR3 loop spans 14 amino acids. In DNA, the CDR3 is TGTGCCAGCAGTGGGACCCCGGGGGTCACTGAAGCTTTCTTT. Translated, it gives CASSGTPGVTEAFF.

The chain carries TRBV2 and TRBJ2-1; D gene uncertain. Germline assignment: CDR1 SNHLY and CDR2 FYNNEI. CDR3 length equals 12 residues. V lost 3 bases and J 4 bases, leaving 4 bases between the germline ends. The CDR3 DNA follows: TGTGCCAGCAGTGACCCTTACAATGAGCAGTTCTTC. Translated, it gives CASSDPYNEQFF. Filled out from reference TRBV2 and TRBJ2-1, the complete variable domain reads EPEVTQTPSHQVTQMGQEVILRCVPISNHLYFYWYRQILGQKVEFLVSFYNNEISEKSEIFDDQFSVERPDGSNFTLKIRSTKLEDSAMYFCASSDPYNEQFFGPGTRLTVL.

V usage is TRBV6-5 and J usage is TRBJ2-3; tentative D call: TRBD1 (7 bases). Germline V lookup: CDR1 MNHEY, CDR2 SVGAGI. The V end was cut by 6 bases, the J end by 2 bases, with 12 bases between. CDR3 size: 14 residues. The CDR3 coding sequence is TGTGCCAGCAGGCGGGACAGAAACACAGATACGCAGTATTTT. As protein: CASRRDRNTDTQYF.

The chain couples TRBV6-5 to TRBJ2-1; D is unresolved. This CDR3 has 14 amino acids. The V end was cut by 5 bases, the J end by 8 bases, with 16 bases between. CDR1 is MNHEY and CDR2 is SVGAGI in the germline V gene. Written as DNA, the CDR3 is TGTGCCAGCAGTCCTAGTGGGTTTTTCGATGAGCAGTTCTTC. This codes for CASSPSGFFDEQFF.

This rearrangement joins TRBV28 to TRBJ2-5; 7 nucleotides line up with TRBD2. The V gene's germline CDR1 is MDHEN and CDR2 SYDVKM. CDR3 size: 17 residues. J gave up 3 bases and V 3 bases, and 13 bases lay outside the gene matches. The CDR3 is CASSFNGVAGGKETQYF. The CDR3 DNA follows: TGTGCCAGCAGTTTCAATGGGGTAGCGGGCGGGAAAGAGACCCAGTACTTC.

J is TRBJ1-5 and V is TRBV6-1, with no clear D. Germline V gives CDR1 MNHNS, CDR2 SASEGT. Between the trimmed V and J ends, which lost 0 bases and 0 bases, there was a span of 6 bases. CDR3 size: 15 residues. DNA for the CDR3: TGTGCCAGCAGTGAAGCCAACTTTAGCAATCAGCCCCAGCATTTT. This translates into CASSEANFSNQPQHF.

The chain uses TRBV7-2 and TRBJ2-5; a possible D gene is TRBD2 (6 bases). Per germline, CDR1 SGHTA and CDR2 FQGNSA. This CDR3 has 15 residues. V lost 0 bases to trimming and J lost 1 base, with 9 bases between them. The DNA of the CDR3 is TGTGCCAGCAGCTTAGCTAGCGGACTCCAAGAGACCCAGTACTTC. Protein product: CASSLASGLQETQYF.

This sequence joins TRBV4-1 and TRBJ2-5, with 10 bases lining up with TRBD2. CDR1 and CDR2 (germline): MGHRA, YSYEKL. The CDR3 contains 13 residues. Losses at the gene ends were 5 bases for V and 4 bases for J; bases not matched to a gene: 1. The CDR3 DNA follows: TGCGCCAGCAGCTCTAGCGGGAGAGAGACCCAGTACTTC. Translating it yields CASSSSGRETQYF.

The chain recombines TRBV12-3 or TRBV12-4 with TRBJ1-2, with 10 bases identical to TRBD1. The CDR3 length is 13 residues. Unmatched junction bases numbered 6, after V lost 6 bases and J lost 8 bases. In DNA, the CDR3 is TGTGCCAGCAGCTCCGGGACAGGGGACGGCTACACCTTC. It yields the protein CASSSGTGDGYTF.

There are a few counts of this clone. CDR3 bases: TGTGCCAGCAGCCAAGAAGCGGAGGTGGGAAACACCATATATTTT. It is translated as CASSQEAEVGNTIYF. The chain employs TRBV3-1 (or the pseudogene TRBV3-2) and TRBJ1-3; D is uncertain. The CDR3 length is 15 residues. V lost 0 bases and J lost 4, with 10 bases in between. The germline V gene encodes CDR1 LGHDT and CDR2 YNNKEL (reference sequence).

The J gene is TRBJ2-7, the V gene TRBV30; possibly TRBD2 for D (6 bases). Germline CDR1 is GTSNPN and CDR2 is SVGIG (reference sequence). The CDR3 consists of 14 residues. Deletions cut 3 bases from V and 2 bases from J, with 14 bases between. DNA of the CDR3: TGTGCCTGGAGGGGACGGGGGACGACCTACGAGCAGTACTTC. Translated: CAWRGRGTTYEQYF.

This clone was seen a handful of times. This rearrangement joins TRBV5-1 to TRBJ2-3; D not resolved. The germline V gene has CDR1 SGHRS and CDR2 YFSETQ. The CDR3 extends over 15 amino acids. V was pared by 4 bases and J by 2 bases, with 14 bases between. The CDR3 DNA reads as TGCGCCAGCAGCACAACCGGGTGGTCCACAGATACGCAGTATTTT. Translating it yields CASSTTGWSTDTQYF.

The chain employs TRBV10-3 and TRBJ2-1; TRBD2 matches at 10 bases. Germline values: CDR1 ENHRY, CDR2 SYGVKD. Trimming removed 2 bases from V and 4 bases from J; junction bases left unmatched: 2. The CDR3 covers 15 residues. The CDR3 loop reads CAISETSGDYNEQFF. In DNA, the CDR3 is TGTGCCATCAGTGAGACTAGCGGGGATTACAATGAGCAGTTCTTC.

This clone has only one observation. The V call is TRBV19, the J call TRBJ1-1; D not certain. Trimming took off 6 bases at V and 7 bases at J, with 9 bases between the two ends. The CDR3 consists of 11 residues. Germline values: CDR1 LNHDA, CDR2 SQIVND (reference sequence). CDR3 coding DNA: TGTGCCAGTAGACTCCGGGGTGAAGCTTTCTTT. The encoded protein is CASRLRGEAFF.

This chain uses TRBV9 with TRBJ2-7; 13 nucleotides agree with TRBD2. There are 18 residues in the CDR3. Germline assignment: CDR1 SGDLS and CDR2 YYNGEE. Trimming at V came to 4 bases and at J to 2 bases, leaving 12 bases not matched to a gene. The CDR3 spells CASSSGLAGALRTYEQYF. Written as DNA, the CDR3 is TGTGCCAGCAGCTCAGGACTAGCGGGGGCGTTACGTACCTACGAGCAGTACTTC.

The V call is TRBV5-1, the J call TRBJ2-7, with D unresolved. Germline V gene data show CDR1 as SGHRS and CDR2 as YFSETQ. Trimming removed 0 bases at V and 1 base at J, with 8 bases between. The CDR3 has 14 amino acids. The CDR3 nucleotides are TGCGCCAGCAGCTTGGTTGCCGGTTCCTACGAGCAGTACTTC. Protein: CASSLVAGSYEQYF.

This clone was observed once. The chain employs TRBV5-1 and TRBJ1-3; TRBD1 might be the D (6 bases). V shed 4 bases and J shed 8 bases, with 19 bases lying between them. The CDR3 is made up of 15 amino acids. Germline V gene data show CDR1 as SGHRS and CDR2 as YFSETQ. DNA for the CDR3: TGCGCCAGCAGCCCCCGGACAGCTCTCGGGGACACCATATATTTT. It translates to CASSPRTALGDTIYF.

This clone has just a few counts. J is TRBJ2-7 and V is TRBV10-3, with TRBD1 matching 8 bases. The CDR3 consists of 14 residues. Germline V gene data show CDR1 as ENHRY and CDR2 as SYGVKD. V lost 6 bases and J lost 5; bases outside the gene matches: 9. The CDR3 sequence is CAIRLTGGFNEQYF. DNA for the CDR3: TGTGCCATCAGATTAACAGGGGGTTTCAACGAGCAGTACTTC.

The CDR3 is CASSSGRLPDTQYF. CDR3 sequence (DNA): TGTGCCAGCAGTTCTGGCCGCCTTCCAGATACGCAGTATTTT. This chain uses TRBV27 with TRBJ2-3; no definite D call. The CDR3 totals 14 residues. Germline V gene sequence: CDR1 MNHEY, CDR2 SMNVEV (reference sequence). V lost 4 bases and J lost 4, with 12 bases in between.